One T cell receptor beta chain is described in this entry. Its specificity is unknown. The CDR3 has 15 amino acids. V was shortened by 3 bases and J by 6 bases, with 14 bases between the two germline ends. Germline V lookup: CDR1 LNHDA, CDR2 SQIVND (reference sequence). This specimen comes from a study of cytomegalovirus exposure and HLA in healthy donors. Study-level results: After further analysis at a later stage, some 15,000 TCR beta sequences were associated with HLA alleles at 0.05 false discovery rate. The classifier reportedly diagnosed cytomegalovirus status with high sensitivity and specificity. Exclusion as indistinguishable affected some V segments, including TRBV6-2 and TRBV6-3.

PCR amplification relied on 60 Vbeta primers (plus 13 Jbeta primers). Produced via immunoSEQ multiplex PCR; TCRdb's table is partial and in-frame only. The sample table sets out tens of thousands of clones. This TCR came from a male donor in good health and CMV-seronegative. The chain couples TRBV19 to TRBJ1-4, with a tentative D call TRBD1 (6 bases). The sequencing sample was made of PBMCs. CDR3 region: CASSISGQGYEKLFF. CDR3 nucleotide sequence: TGTGCCAGTAGTATTTCGGGGCAGGGGTATGAAAAACTGTTTTTT.